The 3 T cell receptor beta chains below all came from one sample that was sequenced in a study of T cell clonality in common variable immunodeficiency. Data came from immunoSEQ multiplex PCR; TCRdb stores just in-frame clones and leaves some out. The record shows 50,000 or so clones for this sample, with no singletons present. Sequences were obtained from peripheral blood mononuclear cells. These TCRs come from a person aged 18 to 75 in good health.

This clone was counted ten times or more. The read comes to an end 3 residues before the CDR3 does, leaving the germline J gene to fill in the end. The chain combines TRBV5-1 with TRBJ1-4; no definite D call. Germline loops: CDR1 SGHRS, CDR2 YFSETQ. The CDR3 covers 16 residues. V gave up 0 bases and J gave up 4 bases, with 13 bases separating them. CDR3 DNA (partial): TGCGCCAGCAGCTTGGCCGGGCCGACTAATAATGAAAAA. This encodes CASSLAGPTNNEK. The CDR3, in full, reads CASSLAGPTNNEKLFF.

This clone was detected ten times or more. The read ends 3 residues before the CDR3 terminus; that terminus is restored from the germline J gene. The chain joins TRBV5-4 to TRBJ2-3; 9 nucleotides match TRBD2. The germline V gene encodes CDR1 SGHNT and CDR2 YYREEE (reference sequence). This CDR3 region has 16 residues. Losses at the gene ends were 2 bases for V and 2 bases for J; bases not matched to a gene: 6. This CDR3 is CASSLGSGGPTDTQYF. The covered CDR3 bases are TGTGCCAGCAGCTTAGGTAGCGGGGGACCCACAGATACG. The full variable domain, rest sourced from reference TRBV5-4 and TRBJ2-3, is ETGVTQSPTHLIKTRGQQVTLRCSSQSGHNTVSWYQQALGQGPQFIFQYYREEENGRGNFPPRFSGLQFPNYSSELNVNALELDDSALYLCASSLGSGGPTDTQYFGPGTRLTVL.

This clone was recorded at least ten times. Read data end 3 residues before the CDR3 end; the end is taken from the germline J gene. The V and J genes are TRBV29-1 and TRBJ1-1; 8 positions agree with TRBD1. This CDR3 has 14 residues. Per germline, CDR1 SQVTM and CDR2 ANQGSEA. Losses at the gene ends were 7 bases for V and 0 bases for J; bases not matched to a gene: 7. The CDR3 loop reads CSAPGQALNTEAFF. The sequenced part of the CDR3 DNA is TGCAGCGCCCCGGGACAGGCTTTGAACACTGAA.